The clone carrying this TCR beta chain has just a few counts. The CDR3 totals 16 residues. Germline CDR1 and CDR2: LNHDA and SQIVND (reference sequence). With V trimmed by 3 bases and J by 5 bases, 10 bases remained unmatched. The source of the sample is a study of blood T cell repertoires in COVID-19. Sequencing was performed with immunoSEQ multiplex PCR; in TCRdb, only in-frame clones are kept and a portion is missing. The sample records approximately 180,000 clones, 75% to 80% being singletons. The chain employs TRBV19 and TRBJ2-3; 8 nucleotides align to TRBD1. Sequencing was performed on peripheral blood. The TCR originated in a woman aged 70-85 years with acute or convalescent COVID-19. CDR3 in amino acids: CASSISQGARGDTQYF. In nucleotides, the CDR3 is TGTGCCAGTAGTATTTCCCAGGGGGCGCGAGGAGATACGCAGTATTTT.